The 21 T cell receptor beta chains in this list originate from one sample, sequenced in a study of T cells in women clearing cervical HPV infection. Using immunoSEQ multiplex PCR, the repertoire was profiled, and TCRdb retains in-frame clones only, with some absent. There are around 39,000 clones in the sample, with roughly 1.6% held by the top ten. Input material: blood buffy coat. The receptors originated from a woman aged 18 to 69 with a cervical HPV16 infection that either progressed to CIN3+ or cleared (not recorded which).

In the case of this clone: One end of the junction does not line up with germline, which may come from a read error. With the read ending 3 residues before the CDR3 end, the germline J gene is used to fill in that end. The sample has other DNA sequences that encode this CDR3 too. The chain combines TRBV7-2 with TRBJ1-3, with D perhaps TRBD1 (6 bases). The V gene's germline CDR1 is SGHTA and CDR2 FQGNSA. CDR3 length: 15 amino acids. This CDR3 reads CASSQGRGRGNTIYF. The sequenced CDR3 bases are TGTGCCAGCAGCCAGGGGCGGGGGAGGGGAAACACG.

Comment on this clone: The read ends 3 residues before the CDR3 terminus; that terminus is restored from the germline J gene. The chain employs TRBV7-3 and TRBJ1-2, with D possibly matching TRBD1 (6 bases). CDR3 length: 15 residues. The germline gives CDR1 SGHTA, CDR2 FQGTGA. The part of the CDR3 DNA that was read is TGTGCCAGCAGTTTGGGACTAGCGGGGGCTGACGAC. Amino acid sequence: CASSLGLAGADD. The complete CDR3 reads CASSLGLAGADDYTF.

As concerns this clone: The read falls 3 residues short of the CDR3 end, and the missing part is taken from the germline J gene. This sequence joins TRBV19 and TRBJ2-1; the D gene is possibly TRBD2 (5 bases). With 3 bases removed from V and 7 bases from J, the gap between germline ends came to 16 bases. The germline CDR1 and CDR2 sequences are LNHDA and SQIVND (reference sequence). The CDR3 loop spans 15 amino acids. The covered CDR3 bases are TGTGCCAGTAGTATTTCAGCAGGACTCTTGAATGAG. Translating gives CASSISAGLLNE. The entire CDR3 reads CASSISAGLLNEQFF.

Turning to this clone: With the read ending 3 residues before the CDR3 end, the germline J gene is used to fill in that end. The chain links TRBV7-6 to TRBJ1-2; tentative D call: TRBD1 (5 bases). Germline CDR1 reads SGHVS; CDR2 reads FNYEAQ. The CDR3 runs 14 residues. CDR3 region: CASGRGGIYNDYTF. Partial CDR3 DNA: TGTGCCAGCGGGCGGGGGGGAATCTACAATGAC.

Of note for this clone: With the read ending 3 residues before the CDR3 end, the germline J gene is used to fill in that end. The chain is built from TRBV5-1 and TRBJ2-1; 9 nucleotides line up with TRBD2. The V segment lost 0 bases and the J segment 3 bases; nucleotides outside the gene matches: 4. The CDR3 runs 16 residues. In germline, CDR1 is SGHRS, CDR2 YFSETQ. The chain's CDR3 is CASSLGASGVYNEQFF. CDR3 DNA, as far as it was read: TGCGCCAGCAGCTTGGGGGCTAGCGGGGTCTACAATGAG.

About this clone itself: The DNA ends 3 residues before the CDR3 does, and the rest of the CDR3 is filled in from the germline J gene. This chain connects TRBV5-1 to TRBJ2-3; TRBD1 is a possible D gene (6 bases). The ends were cut back, 0 bases at V and 0 bases at J, with 17 bases in the middle. CDR1 and CDR2 from the germline V gene are SGHRS and YFSETQ. CDR3 length: 18 residues. Incomplete CDR3 DNA: TGCGCCAGCAGCTTGGAGGCAGGGGCGGTAGCGAGCACAGATACG. Amino acid sequence: CASSLEAGAVASTDT. The full CDR3 protein is CASSLEAGAVASTDTQYF.

Remarks on this clone: The CDR3 is cut off 3 residues early in the read; its end comes from the germline J gene. The V gene is TRBV5-5, the J gene TRBJ1-6, with TRBD1 as a possible D gene (6 bases). The CDR3 is made up of 13 amino acids. Trimming shortened V by 4 bases and J by 7 bases, and 9 bases separated the two germline ends. Germline values: CDR1 SGHKS, CDR2 YYEKEE (reference sequence). The CDR3 sequence is CASSPQGNSPLHF. The CDR3 bases that were read are TGTGCCAGCAGCCCCCAGGGGAATTCACCC.

Details on this clone: The read falls 3 residues short of the CDR3 end, and the missing part is taken from the germline J gene. The V call is TRBV7-8, the J call TRBJ2-2; TRBD1 agrees at 7 bases. V was pared by 5 bases and J by 4 bases, with 7 bases of the junction left unmatched. The germline CDR1 and CDR2 sequences are SGHVS and FQNEAQ. The CDR3 extends over 15 amino acids. The CDR3 DNA, read in part, is TGTGCCAGCAGCGAAAGACAGGGATCCACCGGGGAG. Translated, it gives CASSERQGSTGE. The complete CDR3 protein is CASSERQGSTGELFF. The full variable domain, completed using reference TRBV7-8 and TRBJ2-2, is GAGVSQSPRYKVAKRGQDVALRCDPISGHVSLFWYQQALGQGPEFLTYFQNEAQLDKSGLPSDRFFAERPEGSVSTLKIQRTQQEDSAVYLCASSERQGSTGELFFGEGSRLTVL.

Turning to this clone: The sequenced fragment ends 3 residues before the CDR3 boundary, so the rest is inferred from the germline J gene. The chain employs TRBV11-2 and TRBJ2-7; 9 positions match TRBD1. Germline trimming cut 4 bases from V and 1 base from J; bases unmatched to any gene: 2. Germline V gene data show CDR1 as SGHAT and CDR2 as FQNNGV. CDR3 length equals 14 residues. The CDR3 bases that were read are TGTGCCAGCAGCTCCGGGACAGGGTCCTACGAG. Amino acid sequence: CASSSGTGSYE. The whole CDR3 sequence is CASSSGTGSYEQYF.

Turning to this clone: The sequence runs out 3 residues before the end of the CDR3; the remainder is reconstructed from the germline J gene. J is TRBJ2-2 and V is TRBV5-6; weak D call: TRBD2 (5 bases). Trimming shortened V by 1 base and J by 3 bases, and 7 bases separated the two germline ends. The germline CDR1 and CDR2 sequences are SGHDT and YYEEEE. The CDR3 runs 14 residues. Incomplete CDR3 DNA: TGTGCCAGCAGCTTGTCGGGGTACACCGGGGAG. Amino acids: CASSLSGYTGE. The complete CDR3 reads CASSLSGYTGELFF.

Note on this clone: The read comes to an end 3 residues before the CDR3 does, leaving the germline J gene to fill in the end. V and J are TRBV12-3 or TRBV12-4 and TRBJ2-2; D possibly corresponds to TRBD1 (6 bases). The length of the CDR3 is 12 residues. The CDR3: CASSPDRSALFF. CDR3 DNA, as far as it was read: TGTGCCAGCAGTCCCGACAGGTCAGCG.

In regard to this clone: From the germline J gene comes the end of the CDR3, since the read stops 3 residues before it. The V and J genes are TRBV19 and TRBJ1-2; D unclear. This CDR3 has 15 amino acids. Per germline, CDR1 LNHDA and CDR2 SQIVND (reference sequence). CDR3 protein: CASRGPLSLADTYTF. CDR3 DNA (partial): TGTGCCAGTAGAGGCCCTCTCTCATTGGCAGATACC.

A word on this clone: Other DNA sequences in the sample encode the same CDR3. The CDR3 DNA, read in part, is TGTGCCAGCAGCTTAGTTGCCAGGATGAACACTGAA. As protein: CASSLVARMNTE. The full CDR3 sequence reads CASSLVARMNTEAFF. The chain recombines TRBV7-2 with TRBJ1-1; D remains unclear. The CDR3 end is not reached by the read, which stops 3 residues before it; the germline J gene fills it in. CDR3 length: 15 amino acids. Trimming pared 1 base from V and 0 bases from J, leaving 9 bases between. Germline CDR1 is SGHTA and CDR2 is FQGNSA.

Comments on this clone: The read gets to within 3 residues of the CDR3 end, and the germline J gene fills in the rest. The genes are TRBV18 and TRBJ1-6; TRBD1 aligns across 10 bases. Trimming removed 3 bases from V and 8 bases from J; junction bases left unmatched: 1. The length of the CDR3 is 14 residues. Germline CDR1 reads KGHSH; CDR2 reads LQKENI. CDR3 amino acids: CASSPGTGDSPLHF. The DNA read from the CDR3 is TGTGCCAGCTCACCCGGGACAGGGGATTCACCC.

Worth noting for this clone: The read terminates 3 residues before the CDR3 end, so the remaining end is supplied by the germline J gene. This chain links TRBV7-6 with TRBJ2-3, with D maybe TRBD1 (6 bases). V dropped 3 bases and J dropped 4 bases, with 17 bases sitting between them. This CDR3 has 16 residues. CDR1 and CDR2 (germline): SGHVS, FNYEAQ. Incomplete CDR3 DNA: TGTGCCAGCAGCTTTACGTTATGGGGGCAGGCAGATACG. It yields the protein CASSFTLWGQADT. The CDR3 as a whole reads CASSFTLWGQADTQYF.

About this clone: Coverage ceases 3 residues before the CDR3 finishes, and the germline J gene fills in the end. The chain uses TRBV27 and TRBJ2-7, with D maybe TRBD2 (6 bases). Germline V CDR1 and CDR2: MNHEY, SMNVEV (reference sequence). The CDR3 is 14 residues long. V was cut by 6 bases and J by 5 bases, with 17 bases left in between. This CDR3 reads CASSPRGRGDEQYF. The sequenced part of the CDR3 DNA is TGTGCCAGCAGCCCGCGGGGCCGAGGGGACGAG.

This clone is classed as medium-sized (0.01 to 0.1%) by frequency. The read ends 3 residues early relative to the CDR3; the germline J gene fills the gap. The chain carries TRBV5-1 and TRBJ2-2; TRBD1 might be the D (6 bases). Germline values: CDR1 SGHRS, CDR2 YFSETQ. The CDR3 consists of 14 residues. Partial CDR3 DNA: TGCGCCAGCAGACAGGGCGCTGGGGCCAACGTG. Protein product: CASRQGAGANV. The entire CDR3 protein reads CASRQGAGANVLFF.

Worth noting for this clone: The DNA ends 3 residues before the CDR3 does, and the rest of the CDR3 is filled in from the germline J gene. This sequence joins TRBV18 and TRBJ1-2; maybe TRBD1 (6 bases). CDR3 length: 16 residues. Germline CDR1 and CDR2: KGHSH and LQKENI. The sequenced CDR3 bases are TGTGCCAGCTCACCACCGTCGGGGGGGCAGTCCTACGAC. It specifies CASSPPSGGQSYD. The complete CDR3 sequence is CASSPPSGGQSYDYTF.

Worth noting for this clone: An end of the junction differs from the germline gene, which may be a read error. The read terminates 3 residues ahead of where the CDR3 ends, so the germline J gene completes it. V usage is TRBV19 and J usage is TRBJ1-4; 10 bases are a match to TRBD1. This CDR3 is built from 13 residues. Germline lookup yields CDR1 LNHDA and CDR2 SQIVND (reference sequence). CDR3: CDSRTGGFEKLFF. The DNA read from the CDR3 is TGTGACAGTAGGACAGGGGGATTTGAAAAA.

As to this clone: The read comes to an end 3 residues before the CDR3 does, leaving the germline J gene to fill in the end. The chain couples TRBV18 to TRBJ1-4, with a tentative D call TRBD1 (6 bases). Germline CDR1 reads KGHSH; CDR2 reads LQKENI. This CDR3 has 13 residues. The CDR3 DNA, read in part, is TGTGCCAGCTCACCCGGACAGAATTCACCA. Protein: CASSPGQNSP. The CDR3 reads in full as CASSPGQNSPLFF.

Of note for this clone: The CDR3 extends 3 residues past the end of the read, so its final part is completed from the germline J gene. This sample also contains other DNA sequences that code for the same CDR3. The chain carries TRBV19 and TRBJ1-3; TRBD1 aligns across 8 bases. With 5 bases clipped from V and 7 bases from J, the junction kept 7 bases outside the gene matches. Germline CDR1 is LNHDA and CDR2 is SQIVND (reference sequence). This CDR3 has 14 amino acids. The CDR3 DNA, read in part, is TGTGCCAGTAGTCCGGGACAGGCCCTGAACACC. Its protein is CASSPGQALNT. The whole CDR3 sequence is CASSPGQALNTIYF.